These 9 T cell receptor beta chains originate from one sample sequenced in a study of neoadjuvant nivolumab and ipilimumab in lung cancer (TCRdb year 2020). Reading the label with the study, this specimen's time point is: pretherapy, before neoadjuvant immune checkpoint inhibitors. Libraries were built with the immunoSEQ multiplex PCR assay. Held by TCRdb, this immuneACCESS table contains in-frame sequences only and omits some clones. Under half of the omission traces to an unresolved V gene where checked; the cause of the rest is unknown. The sample table holds tens of thousands of clones, of which around 89% were seen once. Clones ranked in the top ten supply more than 3% of the sample. The sequencing here drew on blood, taken before neoadjuvant nivolumab, alone or with ipilimumab. The source of these receptors is an adult with non-small cell lung cancer. Some clones in this sample may be carry-over from other donors' samples.

DNA of the CDR3: TGTGCCACCAGCAGAGACCCGAGTCTACCCCAGCATTTT. Amino acids: CATSRDPSLPQHF. The chain couples TRBV15 to TRBJ1-5; D gene uncertain. CDR3 length: 13 residues. The V gene's germline CDR1 is LNHNV and CDR2 YYDKDF (reference sequence). Deletions cut 0 bases from V and 10 bases from J, with 10 bases between.

V usage is TRBV2 and J usage is TRBJ1-1; D is undetermined. The V gene lost 7 bases and the J gene lost 4 bases, with 13 bases spanning the gap. CDR1 SNHLY and CDR2 FYNNEI come from the germline V gene. CDR3 length: 13 residues. CDR3: CASTPSRRTEAFF. The CDR3 DNA reads TGTGCCAGCACCCCCTCCCGGCGCACTGAAGCTTTCTTT.

The gene calls are TRBV5-1 and TRBJ2-2; no clear D gene. The germline V gene has CDR1 SGHRS and CDR2 YFSETQ. Trimming removed 0 bases from V and 2 bases from J, with 11 bases in between. The CDR3 is 16 amino acids. CDR3 region: CASSLVGRGNTGELFF. The CDR3 DNA reads TGCGCCAGCAGCTTGGTAGGGCGTGGAAACACCGGGGAGCTGTTTTTT.

V is TRBV7-6 and J is TRBJ2-2; TRBD2 is a possible D gene (6 bases). Looked up from germline, CDR1 is SGHVS and CDR2 is FNYEAQ. The V end was cut by 2 bases, the J end by 6 bases, with 16 bases between. This CDR3 has 16 residues. The CDR3 nucleotides read TGTGCCAGCAGCTTAAGAAGACACGGGGGATCCGGGGAGCTGTTTTTT. Translated: CASSLRRHGGSGELFF. The full variable domain, with the rest looked up from reference TRBV7-6 and TRBJ2-2, is GAGVSQSPRYKVTKRGQDVALRCDPISGHVSLYWYRQALGQGPEFLTYFNYEAQQDKSGLPNDRFSAERPEGSISTLTIQRTEQRDSAMYRCASSLRRHGGSGELFFGEGSRLTVL.

CDR3 DNA: TGTGCCAGCAGGCGGGACATCTCGAACACTGAAGCTTTCTTT. Translating gives CASRRDISNTEAFF. The chain has TRBV6-5 and TRBJ1-1; D possibly corresponds to TRBD1 (6 bases). Germline CDR1 is MNHEY and CDR2 is SVGAGI. The CDR3 is made up of 14 amino acids. Between the trimmed V and J ends, which lost 6 bases and 1 base, there was a span of 12 bases.

The rearrangement uses TRBV7-9 and TRBJ1-1; no firm D call. V gave up 5 bases and J gave up 6 bases, with 13 bases separating them. The CDR3 runs 13 residues. In germline, CDR1 is SEHNR, CDR2 FQNEAQ (reference sequence). The CDR3 region is CASSPSLAAEAFF. The CDR3 nucleotides read TGTGCCAGCAGCCCCTCTCTCGCAGCTGAAGCTTTCTTT.

This clone has just one count. The chain has TRBV19 and TRBJ2-1, with TRBD2 identical over 13 bases. Germline CDR1 is LNHDA and CDR2 is SQIVND (reference sequence). J was trimmed by 4 bases and V by 5 bases; bases with no gene match: 11. This CDR3 region has 18 residues. The CDR3 DNA follows: TGTGCCAGTAGTTCCCGACCCCCACTAGCGGGAGGGTACAATGAGCAGTTCTTC. This encodes CASSSRPPLAGGYNEQFF.

This chain joins TRBV11-2 and TRBJ2-2, with D perhaps TRBD1 (5 bases). The germline CDR1 and CDR2 sequences are SGHAT and FQNNGV. The CDR3 runs to 13 residues. V lost 4 bases, J lost 7 bases, and 10 bases lay in between. CDR3 coding DNA: TGTGCCAGCAGCTCCAGGGTCTTCGGGGAGCTGTTTTTT. It yields the protein CASSSRVFGELFF.

The table lists this clone with a count of one. The genes are TRBV7-2 and TRBJ1-5, with a possible D match to TRBD1 (5 bases). With 5 bases removed from V and 6 bases from J, the gap between germline ends came to 11 bases. CDR1 is SGHTA and CDR2 is FQGNSA in the germline V gene. This CDR3 is 13 amino acids long. The CDR3 nucleotides are TGTGCCAGCAGCGGGGGTGGGCTTCAGCCCCAGCATTTT. Protein sequence: CASSGGGLQPQHF. The complete variable domain, with remaining parts taken from reference TRBV7-2 and TRBJ1-5, reads GAGVSQSPSNKVTEKGKDVELRCDPISGHTALYWYRQSLGQGLEFLIYFQGNSAPDKSGLPSDRFSAERTGGSVSTLTIQRTQQEDSAVYLCASSGGGLQPQHFGDGTRLSIL.